These 17 T cell receptor beta chains were sequenced from one sample in a study of shared clonotypes between healthy human individuals. Only in-frame clones appear in the TCRdb table, and some are missing; sequencing was by immunoSEQ multiplex PCR. This sample has about 2 million clones, with around 96% found just once. It was CD45RO-negative cells, positively selected for CCR7, that made up naive CD8 cells, with terminally differentiated effector memory CD45RA+ cells excluded. Sequencing was performed on naive CD8+ T cells sorted from blood. The receptors here all came from a man aged 18 to 35 in good health.

V is TRBV9 and J is TRBJ1-1, with a possible D match to TRBD1 (6 bases). This CDR3 has 13 amino acids. Germline V CDR1 and CDR2: SGDLS, YYNGEE. V was clipped by 6 bases and J by 4 bases, with 13 bases between them. Here the CDR3 DNA reads TGTGCCAGCACCCGGACAGAATTCACTGAAGCTTTCTTT. This encodes CASTRTEFTEAFF.

This clone was observed a few times. V usage is TRBV27 and J usage is TRBJ2-2, with D unresolved. V lost 2 bases and J lost 7, with 5 bases in between. CDR3 length: 12 residues. Germline CDR1 reads MNHEY; CDR2 reads SMNVEV (reference sequence). The CDR3 here is CASSLGVGELFF. CDR3 bases: TGTGCCAGCAGTTTAGGGGTCGGGGAGCTGTTTTTT.

V usage is TRBV30 and J usage is TRBJ2-5; 7 bases map to TRBD1. V gave up 2 bases and J gave up 2 bases; unmatched junction bases: 8. From germline, CDR1 is GTSNPN and CDR2 SVGIG (reference sequence). The CDR3 is 15 residues long. The CDR3 here is CAWSSLQGEQETQYF. CDR3 nucleotides: TGTGCCTGGAGTTCCCTGCAGGGGGAACAAGAGACCCAGTACTTC.

The rearrangement links TRBV7-9 to TRBJ1-1; tentatively, D is TRBD1 (5 bases). Germline-derived CDR1 and CDR2 are SEHNR and FQNEAQ (reference sequence). This CDR3 is built from 17 residues. V lost 2 bases to trimming and J lost 3 bases, with 19 bases between them. The CDR3 is CASSLPLGGAKHTEAFF. The CDR3 DNA sequence: TGTGCCAGCAGCTTACCCCTCGGCGGGGCCAAGCACACTGAAGCTTTCTTT.

This rearrangement joins TRBV7-9 to TRBJ2-7; TRBD1 is a possible D gene (6 bases). CDR3 length: 15 amino acids. The V end lost 5 bases, the J end lost 7 bases, and 21 bases lay between the germline ends. CDR1 and CDR2 (germline): SEHNR, FQNEAQ (reference sequence). The CDR3 here is CASSLAQGSRGEQYF. The CDR3 region has the DNA TGTGCCAGCAGCCTGGCCCAGGGGTCAAGGGGGGAGCAGTACTTC.

The CDR3 spells CASSLGWTGRTGELFF. CDR3 DNA: TGTGCCAGCAGCCTAGGTTGGACAGGGAGAACCGGGGAGCTGTTTTTT. The chain uses TRBV14 and TRBJ2-2; 8 bases fit TRBD1. The CDR3 is 16 residues long. CDR1 and CDR2 from the germline V gene are SGHDN and FVKESK. The V and J ends lost 4 bases and 5 bases, in that order; junction bases with no gene match: 9.

The J gene is TRBJ2-7, the V gene TRBV6-6; TRBD1 matches at 9 bases. The CDR3 runs 14 residues. Trimming cost V 5 bases and J 5 bases; bases outside gene matches: 7. The V gene's germline CDR1 is MNHNY and CDR2 SVGAGI (reference sequence). The CDR3 spells CASSHTGGKNEQYF. CDR3 DNA sequence: TGTGCCAGCAGTCATACAGGGGGCAAAAACGAGCAGTACTTC.

The rearrangement joins TRBV7-2 to TRBJ1-5; 9 bases align to TRBD1. V lost 5 bases and J lost 4; bases outside the gene matches: 6. CDR3 length: 15 amino acids. Germline V gene lookup returns CDR1 SGHTA and CDR2 FQGNSA. The CDR3 DNA reads TGTGCCAGCAGCGGCCCCGGGACAGGGAATCAGCCCCAGCATTTT. Residues: CASSGPGTGNQPQHF. The full variable domain, with the rest looked up from reference TRBV7-2 and TRBJ1-5, is GAGVSQSPSNKVTEKGKDVELRCDPISGHTALYWYRQSLGQGLEFLIYFQGNSAPDKSGLPSDRFSAERTGGSVSTLTIQRTQQEDSAVYLCASSGPGTGNQPQHFGDGTRLSIL.

The genes are TRBV30 and TRBJ1-2; D call uncertain. This CDR3 is 14 amino acids long. V was shortened by 5 bases and J by 4 bases, with 17 bases between the two germline ends. Germline V CDR1 and CDR2: GTSNPN, SVGIG (reference sequence). The CDR3 DNA reads as TGTGCCTGGCAGGAAGCGGTGGGTAGCTATGGCTACACCTTC. Residues: CAWQEAVGSYGYTF.

The rearrangement joins TRBV28 to TRBJ2-5; D might be TRBD2 (6 bases). CDR3 length equals 12 residues. Germline V gene lookup returns CDR1 MDHEN and CDR2 SYDVKM. CDR3 sequence (DNA): TGTGTAGCCGGGAGCCCATGGGAGACCCAGTACTTC. It specifies CVAGSPWETQYF. Combining the CDR3 with reference TRBV28 and TRBJ2-5 gives the whole variable domain DVKVTQSSRYLVKRTGEKVFLECVQDMDHENMFWYRQDPGLGLRLIYFSYDVKMKEKGDIPEGYSVSREKKERFSLILESASTNQTSMYLCVAGSPWETQYFGPGTRLLVL.

This clone showed up just once. The rearrangement links TRBV10-1 to TRBJ1-1; no clear D gene. V lost 4 bases to trimming and J lost 0 bases, with 27 bases between them. The CDR3 has 20 residues. Germline V gives CDR1 WNHNN, CDR2 SYGVQD (reference sequence). The CDR3: CASSVTRLFEPEPMNTEAFF. The CDR3 DNA reads TGCGCCAGCAGTGTAACTCGTCTCTTTGAGCCTGAGCCCATGAACACTGAAGCTTTCTTT.

The CDR3 DNA reads as TGTGCCAGCAGCCAAGGGGTGTCAACGAATGAGCAGTTCTTC. Encoded protein: CASSQGVSTNEQFF. The genes are TRBV7-8 and TRBJ2-1, with D possibly matching TRBD1 (5 bases). CDR3 length: 14 residues. V was shortened by 5 bases and J by 7 bases, with 15 bases between the two germline ends. The germline V gene has CDR1 SGHVS and CDR2 FQNEAQ.

This clone was counted a single time. V gene TRBV6-5 combines with J gene TRBJ1-1, with D unclear. Germline CDR1 and CDR2: MNHEY and SVGAGI. CDR3 size: 15 residues. Trimming shortened V by 0 bases and J by 0 bases, and 8 bases separated the two germline ends. The CDR3 DNA follows: TGTGCCAGCAGTTACTCGGTTCCGATGAACACTGAAGCTTTCTTT. As protein: CASSYSVPMNTEAFF.

The chain carries TRBV7-9 and TRBJ2-1; D gene unclear. Germline V gene lookup returns CDR1 SEHNR and CDR2 FQNEAQ (reference sequence). CDR3 length equals 12 residues. Trimming pared 5 bases from V and 7 bases from J, leaving 9 bases between. The CDR3 sequence: CASSDNRNEQFF. The CDR3 DNA is TGTGCCAGCAGCGACAACCGGAATGAGCAGTTCTTC.

This clone was found once. The rearrangement joins TRBV27 to TRBJ2-7; 7 nucleotides line up with TRBD2. The junction had 7 bases not matched to a gene; V was cut back by 5 bases and J by 0 bases. Germline CDR1 MNHEY, CDR2 SMNVEV (reference sequence). The CDR3 loop spans 15 amino acids. CDR3: CASSPGLGRSYEQYF. CDR3 in DNA: TGTGCCAGCAGTCCCGGACTAGGCCGCTCCTACGAGCAGTACTTC.

This chain uses TRBV7-9 with TRBJ2-7, with D perhaps matching TRBD1 or TRBD2 (5 bases each). Per germline, CDR1 SEHNR and CDR2 FQNEAQ (reference sequence). CDR3 length: 14 residues. V was shortened by 1 base and J by 6 bases, with 13 bases between the two germline ends. CDR3 protein: CASSLGQGESEQYF. The CDR3 DNA sequence: TGTGCCAGCAGCTTAGGGCAGGGAGAAAGCGAGCAGTACTTC.

The chain carries TRBV2 and TRBJ2-7, with a possible D match to TRBD1 (6 bases). V shed 4 bases and J shed 1 base, with 14 bases lying between them. CDR3 length equals 15 residues. From germline, CDR1 is SNHLY and CDR2 FYNNEI. CDR3 sequence reads: CASSASRDISYEQYF. The CDR3 DNA reads as TGTGCCAGCAGTGCATCGAGGGACATATCCTACGAGCAGTACTTC.